A selection of T cell receptor beta chains follows, all from one sample in a study of shared clonotypes between healthy human individuals. The method was immunoSEQ multiplex PCR; TCRdb's version includes in-frame clones alone and lacks a portion of them. Of 2 million to 2.5 million clones detected, 90% to 95% appear once; the ten largest clones hold roughly 0.36%. The sequenced sample consisted of naive CD4+ T cells from PBMCs. The receptors originated from a man between 18 and 29 years old in good health. Some clones in this sample may be carry-over from other donors' samples. Each CDR3 is given without its conserved first and last residue. Fields, in order: J gene, V gene, CDR3 protein.

>TRBJ1-5|TRBV6-1
ASTQGETNQPQH
>TRBJ2-5|TRBV5-1
ASSLDRVGETQY
>TRBJ2-5|TRBV19
ASSIDGRQETQY
>TRBJ2-3|TRBV9
ASSVDPSFRPDTQY
>TRBJ2-2|TRBV5-1
ASSLGPGPTGELF
>TRBJ1-3|TRBV7-9
ASSSDTGSGNTIY
>TRBJ2-3|TRBV7-9
ASSQVGGRDTQY
>TRBJ1-1|TRBV6-5
ASSYQAGADTEAF
>TRBJ2-3|TRBV11-2
ASSSVGAADTQY
>TRBJ2-7|TRBV30
ASGGGGSYEQY
>TRBJ1-2|TRBV28
ASVTGTGRNYGYT
>TRBJ1-2|TRBV11-2
ASSSTGFYGYT
>TRBJ1-1|TRBV2
ASSTTGGGNTEAF
>TRBJ1-1|TRBV28
ASSPSLVGTEAF
>TRBJ2-2|TRBV2
ASTGQGRGTGELF
>TRBJ2-7|TRBV5-6
ASSFLGQGSYEQY
>TRBJ1-5|TRBV9
ASSRSGADQPQH
>TRBJ2-5|TRBV11-3
ASSWGRDTQETQY
>TRBJ2-5|TRBV19
ASRTSGSLETQY
>TRBJ2-3|TRBV29-1
SDRAPSTDTQY
>TRBJ1-4|TRBV5-1
ASSLGQGGEKLF
>TRBJ2-7|TRBV6-4
ASRHFEARGSYEQY
>TRBJ1-2|TRBV5-1
ASRQTTGDGYT
>TRBJ2-2|TRBV4-2
ASSQDYGVGELF
>TRBJ2-6|TRBV7-2
ASSLRFRGLKAGANVLT
>TRBJ2-1|TRBV4-1
ASSHWTTTTWQF
>TRBJ2-5|TRBV29-1
SVERYGTGETETQY
>TRBJ2-1|TRBV6-4
ASSDKGGSLSGEQF
>TRBJ2-5|TRBV5-4
ASSLRSWGFGETQY
>TRBJ2-6|TRBV9
ASSSRDTFFRSGANVLT
>TRBJ1-5|TRBV28
ASSFRRQVTNQPQH
>TRBJ1-2|TRBV28
ASSLGTGGVGGYT
>TRBJ2-2|TRBV6-5
ASRKPGLSTGELF
>TRBJ1-6|TRBV28
ASSEGSLH
>TRBJ1-5|TRBV4-1
ASSRTVYSNQPQH
>TRBJ2-5|TRBV11-3
ASSSEDRGKTQY
>TRBJ1-5|TRBV7-2
ASSSVGGNQPQH
>TRBJ2-7|TRBV28
ASSLTGLEQY
>TRBJ2-3|TRBV10-1
ASKRAEPTDTQY
>TRBJ2-4|TRBV9
ASSVVRGRDIQY
>TRBJ2-7|TRBV2
ASNKEAQGGH
>TRBJ2-1|TRBV5-1
ASSLQGNEQF
>TRBJ2-7|TRBV6-6
ASSYSAGEAYEQY
>TRBJ2-1|TRBV5-1
ASSLGVYNEQF